Sequencing of this TCR beta chain was carried out in a study of regulatory T cells in long-lasting Graves disease. Indicated time point: newly diagnosed GD, antithyroid drugs for less than 3 months. Isolated PBMC RNA provided the starting material for the TCR library. The CDR3 contains 14 residues. Per germline, CDR1 ENHRY and CDR2 SYGVKD. Germline trimming cut 9 bases from V and 1 base from J; bases unmatched to any gene: 8. Study-level points and caveats: Graves' patients with persistent disease showed TCR diversity lower than patients newly diagnosed.

Regarding this clonotype: The antigen remains unidentified.

Through Arm-PCR of CDR3 regions and iRepertoire HTBI primers, TCR beta libraries were built. MiXCR, run by TCRdb on the multiplex PCR reads, gives a single entry per CDR3 protein. The sample includes about 620,000 distinct CDR3 sequences, roughly 15% of them seen just once. These records were also assigned to another study, of T cells in Graves' hyperthyroidism and ophthalmopathy. That report adds: Among the patients, aged 18 to 65, hyperthyroidism was newly diagnosed and had lasted under 2 months. The TCR CDR3 first-round RT-PCR relied on the HTBI primer set. Most expanded thyroid clonotypes above 0.001 also appeared in blood.

The specimen was peripheral blood mononuclear cells (PBMCs), collected at new diagnosis, from a patient treated with antithyroid drugs. This clonotype was obtained from a woman in her 30s with Graves disease. The rearrangement uses TRBV10-3 and TRBJ2-5; 7 nucleotides align to TRBD1. CDR3 protein: CAMAGQVSQETQYF. The CDR3 nucleotides are TGTGCCATGGCCGGACAGGTTAGCCAAGAGACCCAGTACTTC.